The table lists the clone carrying this TCR beta chain with a few counts. The antigen is unknown. This specimen comes from a study of blood T cells in healthy people across ages. This CDR3 has 16 amino acids. Germline lookup yields CDR1 SGHRS and CDR2 YFSETQ. With 0 bases removed from V and 3 bases from J, the gap between germline ends came to 13 bases. The authors ran a second PCR of about 7 to 11 cycles using a sample-barcoded 5' primer and a J-beta primer mix. TCRdb used MiXCR to reprocess the 5' RACE reads, holding one entry per CDR3 protein. Here the sample spans a few hundred thousand distinct CDR3 sequences, roughly a quarter being singletons. Study-level points and caveats: Aged donors had fewer naive CD4+ cells and lower diversity than long-lived donors. Naive T cell percentage by flow cytometry tracked strongly with beta diversity. Estimates of diversity drawn from one million T cells were considered underestimates. Per-million-T-cell TCR beta diversity fell roughly linearly with age.

Input material: blood. The receptor was derived from a woman aged 65 to 85 in good health. The rearrangement links TRBV5-1 to TRBJ1-5, with D maybe TRBD1 (6 bases). CDR3 DNA sequence: TGCGCCAGCAGCTTGGATGGGGGGCAGAACAATCAGCCCCAGCATTTT. Protein sequence: CASSLDGGQNNQPQHF.